The rows below give T cell receptor beta chains drawn from one sample of a study of T-cell memory formation after mild COVID-19. TCRdb reprocessed the 5' RACE reads with MiXCR, giving one entry per CDR3 protein. The table includes about 40,000 distinct CDR3 sequences, about 6.1% detected once. The sequenced material came from PBMCs or a T cell subset sorted from them (not recorded which). These receptors originate from an adult who had mild COVID-19 (a few samples of this study predate the infection). Cell type and time point are not known. The CDR3 runs from the conserved cysteine through the conserved F or W. The order of the fields is clone size, V gene, J gene, D gene, CDR3 protein, CDR3 DNA. A D gene is named only where the DNA matches it firmly. Clone size is shown for a subset of rows, as once, few, many or a class of expanded clone.

many,TRBV5-1,TRBJ1-6,NA,CASSLGMEHRVSPLHF,TGCGCCAGCAGCTTGGGAATGGAGCACCGGGTCTCACCCCTCCACTTT
NA,TRBV6-6,TRBJ1-4,NA,CASSPRQQRDEKLFF,TGTGCCAGCAGTCCCCGACAGCAGAGGGATGAAAAACTGTTTTTT
few,TRBV12-3/TRBV12-4,TRBJ1-1,NA,CASSSLGDRGAFF,TGTGCCAGCAGTTCTCTCGGGGACCGGGGGGCTTTCTTT
few,TRBV7-9,TRBJ1-1,NA,CASSLGRGQNTEAFF,TGTGCCAGCAGCTTAGGAAGGGGCCAGAACACTGAAGCTTTCTTT
NA,TRBV3-1,TRBJ1-1,NA,CASSRAGGSAAFF,TGTGCCAGCAGCCGCGCGGGGGGGTCGGCAGCTTTCTTT
once,TRBV7-8,TRBJ1-2,NA,CASSEGRKDSGYTF,TGTGCCAGCAGTGAGGGTCGAAAGGACTCTGGCTACACCTTC
NA,TRBV12-3/TRBV12-4,TRBJ2-7,NA,CASSLVTVPSYEQYF,TGTGCCAGCAGTTTAGTGACAGTCCCCTCCTACGAGCAGTACTTC
many,TRBV7-2,TRBJ2-2,NA,CASSKARAGELFF,TGTGCCAGCTCCAAAGCCCGAGCCGGGGAGCTGTTTTTT
many,TRBV7-6,TRBJ1-5,NA,CASSLNLNQPQHF,TGTGCCAGCAGCTTAAATCTCAATCAGCCCCAGCATTTT
many,TRBV5-1,TRBJ2-1,TRBD1,CASSSGTGPYNEQFF,TGCGCCAGCAGCAGTGGGACAGGGCCCTACAATGAGCAGTTCTTC
few,TRBV5-5,TRBJ1-6,NA,CASSQQGMNNSPLHF,TGTGCCAGCAGCCAGCAGGGAATGAATAATTCACCCCTCCACTTT
few,TRBV5-1,TRBJ1-4,NA,CASSSGRRNEKLFF,TGCGCCAGCAGCTCCGGACGGAGAAATGAAAAACTGTTTTTT
NA,TRBV5-4,TRBJ2-2,NA,CASSGGGGRTGELFF,TGTGCCAGCAGCGGAGGGGGCGGGAGGACCGGGGAGCTGTTTTTT
NA,TRBV2,TRBJ2-3,NA,CASSEADGGTYTDTQYF,TGTGCCAGCAGTGAAGCGGATGGGGGGACCTACACAGATACGCAGTATTTT
many,TRBV7-9,TRBJ1-4,NA,CASSFSASGSNEKLFF,TGTGCCAGCAGCTTTTCGGCCTCAGGGTCTAATGAAAAACTGTTTTTT
few,TRBV9,TRBJ1-3,NA,CASSEGPEPSGNTIYF,TGTGCCAGCAGTGAGGGTCCCGAACCGTCTGGAAACACCATATATTTT
few,TRBV10-3,TRBJ2-5,NA,CAIMGDSQETQYF,TGTGCCATCATGGGAGACAGCCAAGAGACCCAGTACTTC
many,TRBV5-1,TRBJ2-1,NA,CASSLQREQFF,TGCGCCAGCAGCCTACAGCGTGAGCAGTTCTTC
few,TRBV5-1,TRBJ2-3,NA,CASSLSGITDTQYF,TGCGCCAGCAGCTTGAGTGGGATCACAGATACGCAGTATTTT
many,TRBV12-3/TRBV12-4,TRBJ1-5,NA,CASSLSQDSNQPQHF,TGTGCCAGCAGTTTGTCTCAGGATAGCAATCAGCCCCAGCATTTT
many,TRBV4-1,TRBJ1-1,NA,CASSQVGGLGAFF,TGCGCCAGCAGCCAAGTGGGGGGCTTGGGAGCTTTCTTT
NA,TRBV24-1,TRBJ2-3,TRBD2,CATSDPQRGTTDTQYF,TGTGCCACCAGTGATCCCCAGCGGGGGACCACAGATACGCAGTATTTT
few,TRBV27,TRBJ1-1,TRBD1,CASLSDRRTGGTAFF,TGTGCCAGCCTATCCGACCGGAGGACAGGGGGCACGGCTTTCTTT
many,TRBV10-3,TRBJ2-1,TRBD1,CAISRDSMVNEQFF,TGTGCCATCAGCCGGGACAGTATGGTAAATGAGCAGTTCTTC
few,TRBV2,TRBJ1-1,TRBD1,CASVLGTQGVKF,TGTGCCAGCGTACTTGGGACCCAGGGGGTTAAGTTT
many,TRBV7-9,TRBJ2-3,NA,CASRRDPLHTDTQYF,TGTGCCAGCAGAAGGGACCCCCTCCACACAGATACGCAGTATTTT
many,TRBV27,TRBJ2-1,TRBD2,CASKGISGGRIYNEQFF,TGTGCCAGCAAGGGTATTTCGGGCGGGAGGATCTACAATGAGCAGTTCTTC
few,TRBV12-3/TRBV12-4,TRBJ1-1,NA,CASSLEPGREAFF,TGTGCCAGCAGTTTAGAGCCGGGTCGAGAAGCTTTCTTT
many,TRBV11-2,TRBJ2-5,NA,CASRGPTGEETQYF,TGTGCCAGCAGAGGTCCTACGGGAGAGGAGACCCAGTACTTC
NA,TRBV20-1,TRBJ1-4,NA,CSARLTQTGPEEKLFF,TGCAGTGCTAGACTCACCCAGACAGGACCCGAGGAAAAACTGTTTTTT
many,TRBV10-3,TRBJ1-5,TRBD1,CAISEGQGGSQPQHF,TGTGCCATCAGCGAGGGACAGGGGGGTTCTCAGCCCCAGCATTTT
many,TRBV12-3/TRBV12-4,TRBJ1-5,TRBD1,CASSFRTGSNQPQHF,TGTGCCAGCAGTTTTCGGACAGGTAGCAATCAGCCCCAGCATTTT
NA,TRBV27,TRBJ2-6,TRBD1,CASTYRSGTGQSGSGANVLTF,TGTGCCAGCACGTACCGTTCCGGGACAGGGCAGTCCGGGTCTGGGGCCAACGTCCTGACTTTC
many,TRBV19,TRBJ1-1,TRBD1,CASSNRGLGRTEAFF,TGTGCCAGTAGTAACAGGGGGCTGGGTCGGACTGAAGCTTTCTTT
NA,TRBV2,TRBJ2-3,NA,CASSGLHPSTDTQYF,TGTGCCAGCAGTGGGTTACACCCTAGCACAGATACGCAGTATTTT
few,TRBV18,TRBJ2-1,NA,CASSPLKDNEQFF,TGTGCCAGCTCACCACTGAAGGACAATGAGCAGTTCTTC
many,TRBV12-3/TRBV12-4,TRBJ2-6,TRBD1,CASSSSGGSGANVLTF,TGTGCCAGCAGTTCGTCAGGGGGCTCTGGGGCCAACGTCCTGACTTTC
NA,TRBV4-1,TRBJ2-7,TRBD2,CASSQEASGAYEQYF,TGCGCCAGCAGCCAAGAGGCTAGCGGGGCCTACGAGCAGTACTTC
many,TRBV20-1,TRBJ2-3,TRBD1,CSATGTGLGDTQYF,TGCAGTGCTACTGGGACAGGATTGGGAGATACGCAGTATTTT
many,TRBV20-1,TRBJ1-1,NA,CSASGQTMNTEAFF,TGCAGTGCTAGTGGACAGACCATGAACACTGAAGCTTTCTTT
few,TRBV20-1,TRBJ2-7,NA,CSARAREQYF,TGCAGTGCCCGTGCGAGGGAGCAGTACTTC
NA,TRBV3-1,TRBJ1-1,NA,CASSRRGGGTEAFF,TGTGCCAGCAGCCGCAGGGGAGGCGGCACTGAAGCTTTCTTT
many,TRBV20-1,TRBJ2-7,TRBD2,CSASVSGGRIARQYF,TGCAGTGCTTCGGTCTCGGGCGGGAGAATAGCTCGGCAGTACTTC
NA,TRBV7-9,TRBJ1-3,NA,CASYSFSGNTIYF,TGTGCCAGCTACAGCTTCTCTGGAAACACCATATATTTT
few,TRBV7-2,TRBJ2-7,TRBD1,CASSRDRLYEQYF,TGTGCCAGCAGCAGGGACAGGCTCTACGAGCAGTACTTC
NA,TRBV6-5,TRBJ1-4,NA,CASSYGRKGEKLFF,TGTGCCAGCAGTTACGGCAGAAAGGGTGAAAAACTGTTTTTT
many,TRBV12-3/TRBV12-4,TRBJ2-2,TRBD1,CASSFIQGYTGELFF,TGTGCCAGCAGTTTCATACAGGGGTACACCGGGGAGCTGTTTTTT
few,TRBV7-8,TRBJ1-1,NA,CASSPRTVSNTEAFF,TGTGCCAGCAGCCCGAGGACGGTCTCGAACACTGAAGCTTTCTTT
many,TRBV24-1,TRBJ1-1,TRBD1,CATSDATTGDTEAFF,TGTGCCACCAGTGATGCGACAACAGGGGACACTGAAGCTTTCTTT
NA,TRBV6-2/TRBV6-3,TRBJ2-7,TRBD2,CASSDPGTRLSYEQYF,TGTGCCAGCAGTGATCCCGGGACTAGACTCTCCTACGAGCAGTACTTC
few,TRBV6-5,TRBJ1-2,NA,CASSRQANYGYTF,TGTGCCAGCAGTCGACAGGCTAACTATGGCTACACCTTC
many,TRBV7-2,TRBJ2-1,NA,CASSLAGGGLNEQFF,TGTGCCAGCAGCTTAGCGGGAGGGGGGCTCAATGAGCAGTTCTTC
NA,TRBV12-5,TRBJ2-3,TRBD2,CASGHPPPGLAGGADTQYF,TGTGCTAGTGGTCACCCTCCGCCGGGACTAGCGGGAGGAGCAGATACGCAGTATTTT